One and the same sample provided the 20 T cell receptor beta chains below, sequenced in a study of cytomegalovirus exposure and HLA in healthy donors. PCR was performed using 60 Vbeta and 13 Jbeta primers. Using immunoSEQ multiplex PCR, the repertoire was profiled, and TCRdb retains in-frame clones only, with some absent. Of a few hundred thousand clones listed, under 90% are singletons. The sample consisted of PBMCs. These receptors originate from a girl between 2 and 10 years old in good health and CMV-seronegative.

V is TRBV28 and J is TRBJ1-5; 7 bases agree with TRBD1. V lost 2 bases, J lost 0 bases, and 1 base stayed unmatched. CDR1 and CDR2 from the germline V gene are MDHEN and SYDVKM. The CDR3 runs to 15 residues. The CDR3 region is CASSLRTGSNQPQHF. CDR3 sequence (DNA): TGTGCCAGCAGTTTAAGGACAGGTAGCAATCAGCCCCAGCATTTT. Looking up the rest from reference TRBV28 and TRBJ1-5 gives the full variable domain: DVKVTQSSRYLVKRTGEKVFLECVQDMDHENMFWYRQDPGLGLRLIYFSYDVKMKEKGDIPEGYSVSREKKERFSLILESASTNQTSMYLCASSLRTGSNQPQHFGDGTRLSIL.

V gene TRBV6-5 combines with J gene TRBJ2-7; 8 nucleotides align to TRBD2. V lost 4 bases and J lost 2; bases outside the gene matches: 4. Germline CDR1 reads MNHEY; CDR2 reads SVGAGI. CDR3 length: 14 residues. This CDR3 is CASSFGGATYEQYF. The CDR3 coding sequence is TGTGCCAGCAGTTTCGGGGGGGCGACCTACGAGCAGTACTTC.

V usage is TRBV7-6 and J usage is TRBJ2-2; the match to TRBD1 covers 9 bases. CDR3 size: 16 residues. Per germline, CDR1 SGHVS and CDR2 FNYEAQ. The V gene end was trimmed by 5 bases and the J gene end by 3 bases; junction bases not matched to a gene: 7. The CDR3 DNA sequence: TGTGCCAGCAGCACGGGACAGGGCGAGGACACCGGGGAGCTGTTTTTT. As protein: CASSTGQGEDTGELFF. The full variable domain, its missing parts supplied by reference TRBV7-6 and TRBJ2-2, is GAGVSQSPRYKVTKRGQDVALRCDPISGHVSLYWYRQALGQGPEFLTYFNYEAQQDKSGLPNDRFSAERPEGSISTLTIQRTEQRDSAMYRCASSTGQGEDTGELFFGEGSRLTVL.

The rearrangement links TRBV28 to TRBJ2-7, with 7 bases matching TRBD2. The CDR3 has 16 amino acids. CDR1 and CDR2 from the germline V gene are MDHEN and SYDVKM. J was trimmed by 2 bases and V by 3 bases; bases with no gene match: 10. CDR3 bases: TGTGCCAGCAGTTTTGCCGCGGCTAGCGGTACCTACGAGCAGTACTTC. This sequence encodes CASSFAAASGTYEQYF.

V usage is TRBV7-9 and J usage is TRBJ2-3; TRBD2 matches at 10 bases. V lost 2 bases and J lost 4; bases outside the gene matches: 3. CDR1 is SEHNR and CDR2 is FQNEAQ in the germline V gene (reference sequence). The CDR3 is made up of 15 amino acids. The CDR3 bases are TGTGCCAGCAGCTTATTAGCGGGGGGATCAGATACGCAGTATTTT. Residues: CASSLLAGGSDTQYF.

The CDR3 here is CASSLYGTANGYTF. The CDR3 nucleotides read TGTGCCAGCAGTTTATATGGGACAGCGAATGGCTACACCTTC. The rearrangement uses TRBV27 and TRBJ1-2; 7 nucleotides align to TRBD1. The CDR3 has 14 residues. CDR1 is MNHEY, CDR2 SMNVEV, per germline (reference sequence). The ends lost 1 base at V and 6 bases at J; junction bases unmatched: 5.

The chain couples TRBV29-1 to TRBJ2-3, with 8 bases matching TRBD2. The CDR3 loop spans 14 amino acids. CDR1 is SQVTM, CDR2 ANQGSEA, per germline. The V segment lost 3 bases and the J segment 1 base; nucleotides outside the gene matches: 3. The CDR3 loop reads CSVDFSGGTDTQYF. CDR3 bases: TGCAGCGTTGACTTTAGCGGGGGCACAGATACGCAGTATTTT.

This clone appeared a few times. This chain links TRBV19 with TRBJ2-5, with 7 bases matching TRBD2. The junction had 9 bases not matched to a gene; V was cut back by 3 bases and J by 5 bases. Germline loops: CDR1 LNHDA, CDR2 SQIVND (reference sequence). This CDR3 has 15 residues. CDR3 nucleotides: TGTGCCAGTAGTATGCAGAATGGGGGGGTGGAGACCCAGTACTTC. It specifies CASSMQNGGVETQYF.

This chain links TRBV7-9 with TRBJ1-5; D gene uncertain. The CDR3 is made up of 15 amino acids. From germline, CDR1 is SEHNR and CDR2 FQNEAQ (reference sequence). Trimming pared 5 bases from V and 4 bases from J, leaving 15 bases between. The CDR3 nucleotides are TGTGCCAGCAGCCCCTCGGGATCGACAAATCAGCCCCAGCATTTT. The encoded protein is CASSPSGSTNQPQHF. The whole variable domain, filled in from reference TRBV7-9 and TRBJ1-5, reads DTGVSQNPRHKITKRGQNVTFRCDPISEHNRLYWYRQTLGQGPEFLTYFQNEAQLEKSRLLSDRFSAERPKGSFSTLEIQRTEQGDSAMYLCASSPSGSTNQPQHFGDGTRLSIL.

The V gene is TRBV19, the J gene TRBJ2-7; TRBD1 might be the D (6 bases). The CDR3 extends over 18 amino acids. Germline CDR1 and CDR2: LNHDA and SQIVND (reference sequence). Between the trimmed V and J ends, which lost 3 bases and 6 bases, there was a span of 27 bases. The CDR3 DNA is TGTGCCAGTAGTATTAAGGGGGAAGACGGGACGGAGATACCCGAGCAGTACTTC. It is translated as CASSIKGEDGTEIPEQYF. Drawing the rest from reference TRBV19 and TRBJ2-7, the complete variable domain is DGGITQSPKYLFRKEGQNVTLSCEQNLNHDAMYWYRQDPGQGLRLIYYSQIVNDFQKGDIAEGYSVSREKKESFPLTVTSAQKNPTAFYLCASSIKGEDGTEIPEQYFGPGTRLTVT.

The chain combines TRBV28 with TRBJ1-5; 7 bases line up with TRBD1. The V gene end was trimmed by 10 bases and the J gene end by 1 base; junction bases not matched to a gene: 4. The CDR3 spans 13 residues. In germline, CDR1 is MDHEN, CDR2 SYDVKM. The CDR3 here is CATSRGSNQPQHF. CDR3 DNA sequence: TGTGCCACCAGCAGGGGGAGCAATCAGCCCCAGCATTTT.

The chain links TRBV28 to TRBJ1-2, with TRBD1 identical over 7 bases. The V gene's germline CDR1 is MDHEN and CDR2 SYDVKM. CDR3 length equals 14 residues. The V gene end was trimmed by 4 bases and the J gene end by 8 bases; junction bases not matched to a gene: 10. The CDR3 DNA reads TGTGCCAGCAGTTCCGCCGACAGGGATATCGGCTACACCTTC. Protein: CASSSADRDIGYTF.

The chain joins TRBV5-1 to TRBJ2-7; a weak D match, TRBD1 (6 bases). The CDR3 is made up of 11 amino acids. Germline-derived CDR1 and CDR2 are SGHRS and YFSETQ. V was pared by 7 bases and J by 5 bases, with 10 bases between. CDR3 sequence reads: CASGQLNEQYF. The CDR3 nucleotides read TGCGCCAGCGGACAGCTCAACGAGCAGTACTTC.

To note about this clone: Mismatch with germline at one junction end may stem from a read error. The V and J genes are TRBV7-9 and TRBJ2-7, with D possibly TRBD1 on 5 matching bases. This CDR3 is built from 17 residues. Looked up from germline, CDR1 is SEHNR and CDR2 is FQNEAQ (reference sequence). The CDR3: CSSSLEIVEGHAYEQYF. The DNA of the CDR3 is TGTTCCAGCAGCTTAGAGATAGTTGAAGGACACGCCTACGAGCAGTACTTC.

On this clone itself: Sequence at one end of the junction differs from germline and may be a read error. The sample holds other DNA sequences that translate to the same CDR3. The genes are TRBV7-2 and TRBJ1-2; 10 bases are shared with TRBD1. Looked up from germline, CDR1 is SGHTA and CDR2 is FQGNSA. The CDR3 runs to 13 residues. CDR3 sequence reads: CASSLDRGLGYTF. The CDR3 nucleotides read TGCGCCAGCAGCTTAGACAGGGGGCTCGGCTACACCTTC. Complete variable domain (other parts from reference TRBV7-2 and TRBJ1-2): GAGVSQSPSNKVTEKGKDVELRCDPISGHTALYWYRQSLGQGLEFLIYFQGNSAPDKSGLPSDRFSAERTGGSVSTLTIQRTQQEDSAVYLCASSLDRGLGYTFGSGTRLTVV.

This chain uses TRBV30 with TRBJ1-5, with TRBD1 identical over 7 bases. V dropped 6 bases and J dropped 9; count of bases not matched to a gene: 11. Germline V gives CDR1 GTSNPN, CDR2 SVGIG (reference sequence). This CDR3 contains 13 residues. In DNA form, the CDR3 reads TGTGCCTGTACAAAAGACAGGGTATCGCCCCAGCATTTT. Encoded protein: CACTKDRVSPQHF.

This clone turned up a few times. The chain combines TRBV6-6 with TRBJ1-5; 9 positions match TRBD1. With V trimmed by 5 bases and J by 6 bases, 11 bases remained unmatched. Germline assignment: CDR1 MNHNY and CDR2 SVGAGI (reference sequence). The CDR3 covers 16 residues. DNA for the CDR3: TGTGCCAGCAGTCCGGGACAGGGTAGGGCGGCTCAGCCCCAGCATTTT. This codes for CASSPGQGRAAQPQHF.

This clone showed up just a few times. The rearrangement uses TRBV7-8 and TRBJ2-7, with D unresolved. Germline CDR1 SGHVS, CDR2 FQNEAQ. Trimming pared 2 bases from V and 0 bases from J, leaving 8 bases between. The CDR3 loop spans 14 amino acids. The CDR3 DNA sequence: TGTGCCAGCAGCTTAATGGAGCTCTCCTACGAGCAGTACTTC. Its translation: CASSLMELSYEQYF.

V and J are TRBV4-1 and TRBJ2-1, with 13 bases aligning to TRBD2. The CDR3 loop spans 16 amino acids. CDR1 and CDR2 from the germline V gene are MGHRA and YSYEKL. After removal of 2 bases from V and 12 bases from J, the junction contained 10 bases not matched to a gene. CDR3 coding DNA: TGCGCCAGCAGCCAAACTACTAGCGGGGGGGTAATAGGGCAGTTCTTC. Residues: CASSQTTSGGVIGQFF.

The V call is TRBV10-3, the J call TRBJ2-1; 10 bases align to TRBD2. V shed 5 bases, J shed 0 bases, and the junction held 1 base outside the gene matches. Germline V lookup: CDR1 ENHRY, CDR2 SYGVKD. The CDR3 has 15 amino acids. CDR3 in amino acids: CAISPSGSSYNEQFF. The CDR3 bases are TGTGCCATCAGTCCTAGCGGGAGCTCCTACAATGAGCAGTTCTTC.